These T cell receptor beta chains were read from a single sample in a study of blood T cell repertoires in COVID-19. This table comes from immunoSEQ multiplex PCR, and its TCRdb copy is limited to in-frame clones, with some not included. Among 100,000 to 150,000 clones listed, approximately 90% were seen once. Sequencing was performed on peripheral blood. The receptors shown here come from a woman over 75 with acute or convalescent COVID-19. The CDR3 runs from the conserved cysteine through the conserved F or W. The D gene is left open where the match is weak. Rows give clone size only sometimes, using once, few, many, or a class for an expanded clone.

v_gene: TRBV6-5
abundance: .
j_gene: TRBJ2-3
d_gene: .
CDR3nt: TGTGCCAGCAGGGAGCCTAGCACAGATACGCAGTATTTT
CDR3aa: CASREPSTDTQYF

v_gene: TRBV6-4
abundance: once
j_gene: TRBJ2-7
d_gene: TRBD2
CDR3nt: TGTGCCAGCAGTGAATCCCGGACTAGCGGGTTCAGCGAGCAGTACTTC
CDR3aa: CASSESRTSGFSEQYF

v_gene: TRBV4-2
abundance: .
j_gene: TRBJ1-3
d_gene: .
CDR3nt: TGTGCCAGCAGCCACTCTTCTCAGGGCTCTGGAAACACCATATATTTT
CDR3aa: CASSHSSQGSGNTIYF

v_gene: TRBV2
abundance: few
j_gene: TRBJ1-5
d_gene: TRBD1
CDR3nt: TGTGCCAGCAGTGACTCCGGGACAGGGTTTGGAAATCAGCCCCAGCATTTT
CDR3aa: CASSDSGTGFGNQPQHF

v_gene: TRBV5-8
abundance: .
j_gene: TRBJ2-2
d_gene: .
CDR3nt: TGTGCCAGCAGCTTTTTTAGAGTGAACACCGGGGAGCTGTTTTTT
CDR3aa: CASSFFRVNTGELFF

v_gene: TRBV5-4
abundance: .
j_gene: TRBJ2-1
d_gene: .
CDR3nt: TGTGCCAGCAGGCACTCCCAGGGGAGCTCCTACAATGAGCAGTTCTTC
CDR3aa: CASRHSQGSSYNEQFF

v_gene: TRBV7-3
abundance: .
j_gene: TRBJ1-1
d_gene: TRBD1
CDR3nt: TGTGCCAGCAGCTTACGACAGGGGGCGAACACTGAAGCTTTCTTT
CDR3aa: CASSLRQGANTEAFF

v_gene: TRBV9
abundance: few
j_gene: TRBJ2-2
d_gene: TRBD1
CDR3nt: TGTGCCAGCAGCACCCTGGACAGGGGGCTTTACACCGGGGAGCTGTTTTTT
CDR3aa: CASSTLDRGLYTGELFF

v_gene: TRBV29-1
abundance: .
j_gene: TRBJ1-5
d_gene: .
CDR3nt: TGCAGCGTTGCCGAGAATAGCAATCAGCCCCAGCATTTT
CDR3aa: CSVAENSNQPQHF

v_gene: TRBV3-1/TRBV3-2
abundance: .
j_gene: TRBJ2-7
d_gene: TRBD1
CDR3nt: TGTGCCAGCAGCGGTAGACAGGGGTCCTACGAGCAGTACTTC
CDR3aa: CASSGRQGSYEQYF

v_gene: TRBV6-2/TRBV6-3
abundance: .
j_gene: TRBJ1-2
d_gene: .
CDR3nt: TGTGCCAGCAGTTACTCGAATTCTGAATCAAGCGGCTACACCTTC
CDR3aa: CASSYSNSESSGYTF

v_gene: TRBV4-2
abundance: few
j_gene: TRBJ1-1
d_gene: .
CDR3nt: TGTGCCAGCAGCCCAGGGAAGGGCGGGGGAACTGAAGCTTTCTTT
CDR3aa: CASSPGKGGGTEAFF

v_gene: TRBV24-1
abundance: .
j_gene: TRBJ2-5
d_gene: TRBD1
CDR3nt: TGTGCCACCATCCTGACAGGGGTCCAAGAGACCCAGTACTTC
CDR3aa: CATILTGVQETQYF

v_gene: TRBV2
abundance: .
j_gene: TRBJ2-5
d_gene: TRBD1
CDR3nt: TGTGCCAGCAGTATTAACAGGGGGGAGACCCAGTACTTC
CDR3aa: CASSINRGETQYF

v_gene: TRBV9
abundance: .
j_gene: TRBJ2-1
d_gene: .
CDR3nt: TGTGCCAGCAGCGTAGGTGGGGGGGCCTCCTACAATGAGCAGTTCTTC
CDR3aa: CASSVGGGASYNEQFF

v_gene: TRBV7-9
abundance: .
j_gene: TRBJ2-5
d_gene: TRBD2
CDR3nt: TGTGCCAGCACCGGACTAGCGGTAAAAGAGACCCAGTACTTC
CDR3aa: CASTGLAVKETQYF

v_gene: TRBV5-1
abundance: .
j_gene: TRBJ1-2
d_gene: TRBD1
CDR3nt: TGCGCCAGCAGCTTGGGGGGCGCCCAGGGGGCAAGCTACACCTTC
CDR3aa: CASSLGGAQGASYTF

v_gene: TRBV5-1
abundance: .
j_gene: TRBJ1-4
d_gene: .
CDR3nt: TGCGCCAGCAGATTGTCCCTCGCCGGGGTCCCAACTAATGAAAAACTGTTTTTT
CDR3aa: CASRLSLAGVPTNEKLFF

v_gene: TRBV6-5
abundance: .
j_gene: TRBJ1-4
d_gene: .
CDR3nt: TGTGCCAGCAGTTACCAGGGTAGGGAAAAACTGTTTTTT
CDR3aa: CASSYQGREKLFF

v_gene: TRBV15
abundance: once
j_gene: TRBJ2-3
d_gene: .
CDR3nt: TGTGCCACCAGCAGAGTCAACAGGGTCACAGATACGCAGTATTTT
CDR3aa: CATSRVNRVTDTQYF

v_gene: TRBV28
abundance: .
j_gene: TRBJ2-1
d_gene: .
CDR3nt: TGTGCCAGCAGTTTTTTGCGGGCGGTGCAGTTCTTC
CDR3aa: CASSFLRAVQFF

v_gene: TRBV3-1/TRBV3-2
abundance: .
j_gene: TRBJ1-6
d_gene: .
CDR3nt: TGTGCCAGCAGCCAAGGACTTCGGGGGATATATAATTCACCCCTCCACTTT
CDR3aa: CASSQGLRGIYNSPLHF

v_gene: TRBV15
abundance: .
j_gene: TRBJ2-7
d_gene: TRBD2
CDR3nt: TGTGCCACCAGCAGAGATCGGTTAGCGGGGCCCTACGAGCAGTACTTC
CDR3aa: CATSRDRLAGPYEQYF

v_gene: TRBV29-1
abundance: .
j_gene: TRBJ1-4
d_gene: .
CDR3nt: TGCAGCGTTGGGGTATTGGGGAGTGAAAAACTGTTTTTT
CDR3aa: CSVGVLGSEKLFF

v_gene: TRBV7-9
abundance: .
j_gene: TRBJ1-4
d_gene: .
CDR3nt: TGTGCCAGCACCCTCGACACCTTCAGTGAAAAACTGTTTTTT
CDR3aa: CASTLDTFSEKLFF

v_gene: TRBV6-5
abundance: .
j_gene: TRBJ1-5
d_gene: .
CDR3nt: TGTGCCACCGCATCGGGGGTCCGCAATCAGCCCCAGCATTTT
CDR3aa: CATASGVRNQPQHF

v_gene: TRBV10-3
abundance: .
j_gene: TRBJ1-2
d_gene: .
CDR3nt: TGTGCCATCAGTGAGTCGGCCCGGGGTGACTCGAAGGGCTACACCTTC
CDR3aa: CAISESARGDSKGYTF

v_gene: TRBV5-1
abundance: .
j_gene: TRBJ2-1
d_gene: TRBD1
CDR3nt: TGCGCCAGCAGCTTGGGACAGGGGTACTACAATGAGCAGTTCTTC
CDR3aa: CASSLGQGYYNEQFF

v_gene: TRBV19
abundance: .
j_gene: TRBJ1-5
d_gene: TRBD1
CDR3nt: TGTGCCAGTATTCCCCGGACAGGGGGCCCCAGCAATCAGCCCCAGCATTTT
CDR3aa: CASIPRTGGPSNQPQHF

v_gene: TRBV27
abundance: .
j_gene: TRBJ1-6
d_gene: .
CDR3nt: TGTGCCAGCACTACAGACCCGAAGTTGGGTTCACCCCTCCACTTT
CDR3aa: CASTTDPKLGSPLHF

v_gene: TRBV4-2
abundance: once
j_gene: TRBJ1-2
d_gene: .
CDR3nt: TGTGCCAGCAGCCAAGATCATCCACAGAACTATGGCTACACCTTC
CDR3aa: CASSQDHPQNYGYTF

v_gene: TRBV2
abundance: .
j_gene: TRBJ2-5
d_gene: TRBD1
CDR3nt: TGTGCCAGCAGACCCACAGGGGGCCAAGAGACCCAGTACTTC
CDR3aa: CASRPTGGQETQYF

v_gene: TRBV4-2
abundance: once
j_gene: TRBJ2-1
d_gene: TRBD2
CDR3nt: TGTGCCAGCAGCCGAGGGACTAGCGGGCCCCAGGAGCAGTTCTTC
CDR3aa: CASSRGTSGPQEQFF

v_gene: TRBV3-1/TRBV3-2
abundance: .
j_gene: TRBJ2-7
d_gene: TRBD2
CDR3nt: TGTGCCAGCAGTCCTTCGACTAGCGGGAGTTACGAGCAGTACTTC
CDR3aa: CASSPSTSGSYEQYF

v_gene: TRBV12-3/TRBV12-4
abundance: .
j_gene: TRBJ1-2
d_gene: .
CDR3nt: TGTGCCAGCAGTCGTCAGGTGAACTATGGCTACACCTTC
CDR3aa: CASSRQVNYGYTF

v_gene: TRBV18
abundance: .
j_gene: TRBJ1-3
d_gene: .
CDR3nt: TGTGCCAGCTCACCACGTTTGACTGTCTCCTCTGGAAACACCATATATTTT
CDR3aa: CASSPRLTVSSGNTIYF

v_gene: TRBV3-1/TRBV3-2
abundance: .
j_gene: TRBJ1-2
d_gene: .
CDR3nt: TGTGCCAGCAGCCAAGAAGTACCGTTGGGGCCCTATGGCTACACCTTC
CDR3aa: CASSQEVPLGPYGYTF

v_gene: TRBV19
abundance: once
j_gene: TRBJ1-5
d_gene: .
CDR3nt: TGTGCCAGTAGTATCCCTCGACAGTATAGCAATCAGCCCCAGCATTTT
CDR3aa: CASSIPRQYSNQPQHF

v_gene: TRBV7-9
abundance: .
j_gene: TRBJ2-3
d_gene: .
CDR3nt: TGTGCCAGCAGCCCGGGTATAGAAACAGATACGCAGTATTTT
CDR3aa: CASSPGIETDTQYF

v_gene: TRBV19
abundance: .
j_gene: TRBJ2-3
d_gene: TRBD2
CDR3nt: TGTGCCAGTCGCTGGGGGACTACCAGCACAGATACGCAGTATTTT
CDR3aa: CASRWGTTSTDTQYF

v_gene: TRBV7-8
abundance: .
j_gene: TRBJ1-5
d_gene: .
CDR3nt: TGTGCCAGCAGCTTAGTAGGCCCAGGGGGCAATCAGCCCCAGCATTTT
CDR3aa: CASSLVGPGGNQPQHF

v_gene: TRBV4-3
abundance: .
j_gene: TRBJ2-1
d_gene: .
CDR3nt: TGCGCCAGCAGCCAAGATCGGGTAAATGAGCAGTTCTTC
CDR3aa: CASSQDRVNEQFF

v_gene: TRBV25-1
abundance: .
j_gene: TRBJ2-7
d_gene: TRBD1
CDR3nt: TGTGCCAGCAGTGGGGGACAGATCCTCTCCTACGAGCAGTACTTC
CDR3aa: CASSGGQILSYEQYF

v_gene: TRBV3-1/TRBV3-2
abundance: .
j_gene: TRBJ1-2
d_gene: .
CDR3nt: TGTGCCAGCGGGGGGGTCTATGGCTACACCTTC
CDR3aa: CASGGVYGYTF

v_gene: TRBV19
abundance: .
j_gene: TRBJ1-5
d_gene: .
CDR3nt: TGTGCCAGCCGTGGGCAGAGCAATCAGCCCCAGCATTTT
CDR3aa: CASRGQSNQPQHF

v_gene: TRBV9
abundance: once
j_gene: TRBJ2-1
d_gene: TRBD2
CDR3nt: TGTGCCAGCAGCGTAGAGGCTAGCGGGAGATACTATGAGCAGTTCTTC
CDR3aa: CASSVEASGRYYEQFF

v_gene: TRBV2
abundance: .
j_gene: TRBJ2-2
d_gene: TRBD1
CDR3nt: TGTGCCAGCACTAGAGACAGGGGCACCGGGGAGCTGTTTTTT
CDR3aa: CASTRDRGTGELFF

v_gene: TRBV7-9
abundance: .
j_gene: TRBJ1-2
d_gene: TRBD1
CDR3nt: TGTGCCAGCAGCCAAATACAGGGGGCGAATTTGGACACCTTC
CDR3aa: CASSQIQGANLDTF

v_gene: TRBV5-1
abundance: .
j_gene: TRBJ2-2
d_gene: .
CDR3nt: TGCGCCAGCAGCTTGGAGGCCGGGAGTGCCGGGGAGCTGTTTTTT
CDR3aa: CASSLEAGSAGELFF

v_gene: TRBV2
abundance: .
j_gene: TRBJ1-1
d_gene: .
CDR3nt: TGTGCCAGCAGAGAGGGACAAAAGGAAACTGAAGCTTTCTTT
CDR3aa: CASREGQKETEAFF

v_gene: TRBV11-1
abundance: few
j_gene: TRBJ2-7
d_gene: .
CDR3nt: TGTGCCAGCAGCTTAAGGGCAGGAGGGTCCTCCTACGAGCAGTACTTC
CDR3aa: CASSLRAGGSSYEQYF

v_gene: TRBV19
abundance: .
j_gene: TRBJ2-3
d_gene: TRBD2
CDR3nt: TGTGCCAGTAGTTTCGGACTAGCGGGAGGGACAGATACGCAGTATTTT
CDR3aa: CASSFGLAGGTDTQYF

v_gene: TRBV4-2
abundance: .
j_gene: TRBJ2-3
d_gene: TRBD2
CDR3nt: TGTGCCAGCAGCCAAGCCCTTAGCGGGAAGTACACAGATACGCAGTATTTT
CDR3aa: CASSQALSGKYTDTQYF

v_gene: TRBV28
abundance: .
j_gene: TRBJ2-7
d_gene: TRBD1
CDR3nt: TGTGCCAGCAGTTCGGTGGGACAGGGGAGGAGCTCCTACGAGCAGTACTTC
CDR3aa: CASSSVGQGRSSYEQYF

v_gene: TRBV6-1
abundance: .
j_gene: TRBJ1-6
d_gene: .
CDR3nt: TGTGCCAGCAGTGAATCAGGCATGGTTGCCTATAATTCACCCCTCCACTTT
CDR3aa: CASSESGMVAYNSPLHF

v_gene: TRBV20-1
abundance: .
j_gene: TRBJ1-6
d_gene: TRBD1
CDR3nt: TGCAGTGCTAGTAGGACAGGAAATTCTAATTCACCCCTCCACTTT
CDR3aa: CSASRTGNSNSPLHF

v_gene: TRBV27
abundance: few
j_gene: TRBJ2-7
d_gene: .
CDR3nt: TGTGCCCACGGCCCCGGGACTTGGGAGCAGTACTTC
CDR3aa: CAHGPGTWEQYF

v_gene: TRBV21-1
abundance: .
j_gene: TRBJ2-6
d_gene: .
CDR3nt: .
CDR3aa: CASSKVGKGAGANVLTF

v_gene: TRBV4-2
abundance: few
j_gene: TRBJ1-2
d_gene: .
CDR3nt: TGTGCCAGCAGCCAAGAGCCGGGGTATGGCTACACCTTC
CDR3aa: CASSQEPGYGYTF